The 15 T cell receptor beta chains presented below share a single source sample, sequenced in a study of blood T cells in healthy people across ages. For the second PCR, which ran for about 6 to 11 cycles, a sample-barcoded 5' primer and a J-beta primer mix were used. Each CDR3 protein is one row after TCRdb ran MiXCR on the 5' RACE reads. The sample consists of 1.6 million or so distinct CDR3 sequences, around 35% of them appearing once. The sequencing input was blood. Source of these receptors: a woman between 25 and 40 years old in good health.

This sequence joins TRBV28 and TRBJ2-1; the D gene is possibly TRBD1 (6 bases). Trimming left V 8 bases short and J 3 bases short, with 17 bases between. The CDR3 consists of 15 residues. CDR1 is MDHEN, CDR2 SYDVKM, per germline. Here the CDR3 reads CASHLAGQRYNEQFF. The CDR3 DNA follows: TGTGCCAGCCACCTAGCTGGACAGCGCTACAATGAGCAGTTCTTC. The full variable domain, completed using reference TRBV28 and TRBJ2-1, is DVKVTQSSRYLVKRTGEKVFLECVQDMDHENMFWYRQDPGLGLRLIYFSYDVKMKEKGDIPEGYSVSREKKERFSLILESASTNQTSMYLCASHLAGQRYNEQFFGPGTRLTVL.

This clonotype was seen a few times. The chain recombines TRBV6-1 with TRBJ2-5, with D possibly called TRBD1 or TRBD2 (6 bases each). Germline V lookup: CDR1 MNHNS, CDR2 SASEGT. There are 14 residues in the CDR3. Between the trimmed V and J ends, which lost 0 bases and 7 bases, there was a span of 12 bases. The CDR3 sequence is CASSEAQGRGTQYF. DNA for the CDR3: TGTGCCAGCAGTGAAGCTCAGGGGCGGGGGACCCAGTACTTC.

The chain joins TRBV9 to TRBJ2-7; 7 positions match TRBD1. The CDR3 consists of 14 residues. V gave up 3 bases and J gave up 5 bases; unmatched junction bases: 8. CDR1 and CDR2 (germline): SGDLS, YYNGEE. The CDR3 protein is CASSERGLQDEQYF. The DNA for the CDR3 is TGTGCCAGCAGCGAGAGGGGGCTTCAGGACGAGCAGTACTTC.

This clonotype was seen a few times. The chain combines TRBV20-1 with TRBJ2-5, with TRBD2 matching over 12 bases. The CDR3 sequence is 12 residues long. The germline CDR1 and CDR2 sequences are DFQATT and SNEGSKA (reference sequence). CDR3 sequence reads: CRTSGGRETQYF. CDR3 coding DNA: TGCAGGACTAGCGGGGGCCGGGAGACCCAGTACTTC.

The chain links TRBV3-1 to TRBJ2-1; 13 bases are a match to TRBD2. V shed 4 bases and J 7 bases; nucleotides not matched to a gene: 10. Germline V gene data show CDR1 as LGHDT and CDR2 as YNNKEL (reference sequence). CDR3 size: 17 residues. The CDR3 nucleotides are TGTGCCAGCAGCCTTGCTGGTCGGACTAGCGGGAGTAATGAGCAGTTCTTC. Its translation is CASSLAGRTSGSNEQFF.

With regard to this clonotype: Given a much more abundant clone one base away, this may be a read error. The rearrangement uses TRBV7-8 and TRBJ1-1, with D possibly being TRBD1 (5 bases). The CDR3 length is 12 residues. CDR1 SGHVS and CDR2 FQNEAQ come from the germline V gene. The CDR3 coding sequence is TGTGCCAACAGCTTAGGAGGGGCTGAAGCTTTCTTT. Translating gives CANSLGGAEAFF.

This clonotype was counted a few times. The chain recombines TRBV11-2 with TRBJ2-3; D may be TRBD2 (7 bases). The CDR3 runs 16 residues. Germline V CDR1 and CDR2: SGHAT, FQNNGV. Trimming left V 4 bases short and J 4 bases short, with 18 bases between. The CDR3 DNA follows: TGTGCCAGCAGCTGGGCGACGGGGGGCGCATCAGATACGCAGTATTTT. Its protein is CASSWATGGASDTQYF.

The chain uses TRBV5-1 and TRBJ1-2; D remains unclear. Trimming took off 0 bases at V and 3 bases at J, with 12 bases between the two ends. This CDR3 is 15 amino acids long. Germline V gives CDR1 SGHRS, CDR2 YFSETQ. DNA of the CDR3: TGCGCCAGCAGCTTGGAGCCGGACGCCTACTATGGCTACACCTTC. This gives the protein CASSLEPDAYYGYTF.

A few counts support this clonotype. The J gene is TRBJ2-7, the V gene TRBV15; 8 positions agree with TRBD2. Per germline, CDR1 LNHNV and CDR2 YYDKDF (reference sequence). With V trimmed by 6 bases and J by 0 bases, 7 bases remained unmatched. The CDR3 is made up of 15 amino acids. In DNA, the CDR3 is TGTGCCACCAGTGACGGACTAGCCGGCTCCTACGAGCAGTACTTC. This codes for CATSDGLAGSYEQYF.

In DNA, the CDR3 is TGTGCCAGCAGCGTAGGGGGACAGGGGACCCGTGATACGCAGTATTTT. It specifies CASSVGGQGTRDTQYF. This chain connects TRBV9 to TRBJ2-3; 10 bases line up with TRBD1. The trim removed 0 bases at V and 6 bases at J, leaving 7 bases unmatched. The germline gives CDR1 SGDLS, CDR2 YYNGEE. The length of the CDR3 is 16 residues.

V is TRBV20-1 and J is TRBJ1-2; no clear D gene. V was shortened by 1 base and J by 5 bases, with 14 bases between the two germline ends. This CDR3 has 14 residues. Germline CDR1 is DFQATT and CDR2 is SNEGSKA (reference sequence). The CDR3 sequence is CSARVAGIGYGYTF. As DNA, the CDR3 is TGCAGTGCTAGAGTAGCGGGAATCGGGTATGGCTACACCTTC.

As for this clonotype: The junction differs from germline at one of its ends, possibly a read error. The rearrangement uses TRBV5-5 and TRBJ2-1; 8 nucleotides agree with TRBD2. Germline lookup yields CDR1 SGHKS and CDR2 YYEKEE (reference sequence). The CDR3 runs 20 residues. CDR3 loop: CASGRTGRGALNLIYKERFF. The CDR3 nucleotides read TGTGCCAGCGGCCGGACGGGGCGGGGGGCCCTTAACCTGATATACAAAGAGCGGTTCTTC.

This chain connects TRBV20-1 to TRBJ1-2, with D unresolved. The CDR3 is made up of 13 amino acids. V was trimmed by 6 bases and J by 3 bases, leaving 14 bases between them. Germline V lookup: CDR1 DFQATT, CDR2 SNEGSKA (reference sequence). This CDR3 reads CSAPAEVDYGYTF. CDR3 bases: TGCAGTGCGCCGGCCGAGGTCGACTATGGCTACACCTTC.

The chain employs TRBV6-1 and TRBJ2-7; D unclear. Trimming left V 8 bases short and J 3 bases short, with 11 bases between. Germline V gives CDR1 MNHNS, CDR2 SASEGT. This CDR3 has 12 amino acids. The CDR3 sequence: CASRYTGYEQYF. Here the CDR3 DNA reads TGTGCCAGCCGCTATACGGGCTACGAGCAGTACTTC.

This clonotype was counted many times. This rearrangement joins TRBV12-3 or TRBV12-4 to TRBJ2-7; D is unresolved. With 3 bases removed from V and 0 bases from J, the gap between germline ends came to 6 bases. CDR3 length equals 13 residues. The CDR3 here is CASSFHISYEQYF. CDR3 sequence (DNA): TGTGCCAGCAGTTTTCACATCTCCTACGAGCAGTACTTC.